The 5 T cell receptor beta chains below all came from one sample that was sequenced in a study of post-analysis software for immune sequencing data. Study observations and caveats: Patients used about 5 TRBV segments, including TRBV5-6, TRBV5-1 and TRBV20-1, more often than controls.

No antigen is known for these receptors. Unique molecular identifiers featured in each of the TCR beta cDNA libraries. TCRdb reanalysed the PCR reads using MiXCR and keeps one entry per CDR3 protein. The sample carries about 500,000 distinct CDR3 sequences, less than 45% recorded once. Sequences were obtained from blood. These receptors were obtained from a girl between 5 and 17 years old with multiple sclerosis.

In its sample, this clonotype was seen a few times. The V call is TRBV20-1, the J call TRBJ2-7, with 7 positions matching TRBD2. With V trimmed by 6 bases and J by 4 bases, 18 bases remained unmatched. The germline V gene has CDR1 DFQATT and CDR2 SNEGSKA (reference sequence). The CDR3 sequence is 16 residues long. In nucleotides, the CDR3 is TGCAGTGCCAGTGGGCACACCGGGACTACCGAGTACGAGCAGTACTTC. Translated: CSASGHTGTTEYEQYF.

The CDR3 reads CASSQSGRAGSGANVLTF. The CDR3 DNA is TGTGCCAGCAGCCAAAGCGGGAGGGCGGGCTCTGGGGCCAACGTCCTGACTTTC. The chain recombines TRBV4-2 with TRBJ2-6; TRBD2 aligns across 10 bases. Germline V lookup: CDR1 LGHNA, CDR2 YNFKEQ. The CDR3 runs to 18 residues. V lost 2 bases, J lost 0 bases, and 4 bases stayed unmatched.

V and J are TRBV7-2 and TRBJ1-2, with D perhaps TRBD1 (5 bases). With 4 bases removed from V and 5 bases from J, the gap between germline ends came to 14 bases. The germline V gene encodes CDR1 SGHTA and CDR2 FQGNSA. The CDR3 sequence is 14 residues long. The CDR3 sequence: CASSSYGTDYGYTF. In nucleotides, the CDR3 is TGTGCCAGCAGCTCCTACGGGACTGATTATGGCTACACCTTC.

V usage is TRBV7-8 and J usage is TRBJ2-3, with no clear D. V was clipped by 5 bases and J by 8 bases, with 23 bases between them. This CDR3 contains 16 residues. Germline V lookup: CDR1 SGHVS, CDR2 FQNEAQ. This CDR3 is CASSTSGDFSGRTQYF. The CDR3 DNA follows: TGTGCCAGCAGCACAAGTGGAGATTTTAGTGGTCGTACGCAGTATTTT. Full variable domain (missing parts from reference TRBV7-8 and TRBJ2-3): GAGVSQSPRYKVAKRGQDVALRCDPISGHVSLFWYQQALGQGPEFLTYFQNEAQLDKSGLPSDRFFAERPEGSVSTLKIQRTQQEDSAVYLCASSTSGDFSGRTQYFGPGTRLTVL.

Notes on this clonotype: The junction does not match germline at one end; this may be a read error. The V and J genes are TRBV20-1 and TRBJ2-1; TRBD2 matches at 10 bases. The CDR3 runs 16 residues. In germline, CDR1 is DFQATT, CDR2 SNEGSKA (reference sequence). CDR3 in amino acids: CSARDQGLADYTEQFF. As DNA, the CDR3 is TGCAGTGCTAGAGATCAAGGACTAGCGGACTACACTGAGCAGTTCTTC.